Listed here are 5 T cell receptor beta chains from one sample, sequenced in a study of cytomegalovirus exposure and HLA in healthy donors. Primers included in the PCR were 60 Vbeta and 13 Jbeta primers. Sequenced by immunoSEQ multiplex PCR; TCRdb stores in-frame clones only, minus some. The sample contains some 190,000 clones, 76% of which appear only once. Sequencing was carried out using PBMCs. Receptors originate from a woman aged 30 to 39 in good health and CMV-seropositive.

The V call is TRBV4-3, the J call TRBJ2-2; 11 bases map to TRBD2. J was trimmed by 4 bases and V by 4 bases; bases with no gene match: 5. The CDR3 contains 16 residues. Looked up from germline, CDR1 is LGHNA and CDR2 is YSLEER. CDR3 amino acids: CASSLAGGPSTGELFF. In DNA form, the CDR3 reads TGCGCCAGCAGCCTAGCGGGGGGGCCGAGCACCGGGGAGCTGTTTTTT.

The chain carries TRBV18 and TRBJ2-7; 10 nucleotides line up with TRBD1. In germline, CDR1 is KGHSH, CDR2 LQKENI. The V gene end was trimmed by 5 bases and the J gene end by 6 bases; junction bases not matched to a gene: 13. The CDR3 spans 16 residues. This chain's CDR3 is CASSGDLRDRGSEQYF. CDR3 DNA sequence: TGTGCCAGCTCAGGAGATCTCCGGGACAGGGGTTCCGAGCAGTACTTC.

The chain joins TRBV11-2 to TRBJ2-1; a weak D match, TRBD1 (6 bases). Trimming stripped 0 bases from V and 3 bases from J, with 9 bases between. Germline CDR1 SGHAT, CDR2 FQNNGV. CDR3 length equals 15 residues. This CDR3 is CASSLEGTLYNEQFF. As DNA, the CDR3 is TGTGCCAGCAGCTTAGAAGGGACACTCTACAATGAGCAGTTCTTC.

CDR3 in DNA: TGCGCCAGCAGCCAAGATTCAGGCAGGGGAAGCACAGATACGCAGTATTTT. It yields the protein CASSQDSGRGSTDTQYF. V is TRBV4-3 and J is TRBJ2-3, with D tentatively TRBD1 (6 bases). The CDR3 has 17 amino acids. Germline lookup yields CDR1 LGHNA and CDR2 YSLEER. V was clipped by 0 bases and J by 0 bases, with 13 bases between them.

This clone appeared a few times. V and J are TRBV4-3 and TRBJ2-1; 7 nucleotides line up with TRBD2. The CDR3 runs to 15 residues. Per the germline V gene, CDR1 is LGHNA and CDR2 is YSLEER. The ends lost 1 base at V and 6 bases at J; junction bases unmatched: 6. The CDR3 DNA reads TGCGCCAGCAGCCAAGGCCCGCAGCGGGGCAATGAGCAGTTCTTC. This sequence encodes CASSQGPQRGNEQFF.